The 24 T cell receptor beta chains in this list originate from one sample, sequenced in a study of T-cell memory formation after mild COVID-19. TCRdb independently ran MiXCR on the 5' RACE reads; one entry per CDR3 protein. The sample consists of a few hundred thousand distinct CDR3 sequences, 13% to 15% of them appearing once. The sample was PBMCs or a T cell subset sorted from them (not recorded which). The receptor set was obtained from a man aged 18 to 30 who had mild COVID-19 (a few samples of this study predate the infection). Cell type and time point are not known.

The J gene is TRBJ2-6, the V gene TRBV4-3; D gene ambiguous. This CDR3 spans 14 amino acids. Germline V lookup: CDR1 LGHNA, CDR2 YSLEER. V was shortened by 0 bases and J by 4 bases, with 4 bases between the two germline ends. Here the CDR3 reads CASSQEHGANVLTF. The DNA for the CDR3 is TGCGCCAGCAGCCAAGAACACGGGGCCAACGTCCTGACTTTC.

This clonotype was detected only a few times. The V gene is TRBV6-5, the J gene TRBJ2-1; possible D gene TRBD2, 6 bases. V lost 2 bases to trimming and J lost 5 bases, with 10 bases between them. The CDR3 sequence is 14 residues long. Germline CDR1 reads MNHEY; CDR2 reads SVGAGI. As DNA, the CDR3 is TGTGCCAGCAGTTACGGTGGGGGGAACAATGAGCAGTTCTTC. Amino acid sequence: CASSYGGGNNEQFF.

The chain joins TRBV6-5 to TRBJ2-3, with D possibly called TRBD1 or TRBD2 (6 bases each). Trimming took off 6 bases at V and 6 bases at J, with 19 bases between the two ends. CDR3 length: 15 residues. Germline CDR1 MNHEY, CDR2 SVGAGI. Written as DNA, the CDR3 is TGTGCCAGCAGCCCCCCGGGGGCCCTCGGGGATACGCAGTATTTT. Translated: CASSPPGALGDTQYF.

This chain's CDR3 is CASTFATYGYTF. The CDR3 nucleotides are TGTGCCAGTACCTTCGCGACCTATGGCTACACCTTC. This chain joins TRBV19 and TRBJ1-2; D remains ambiguous. The V and J ends lost 7 bases and 4 bases respectively, with 10 bases between them. Germline loops: CDR1 LNHDA, CDR2 SQIVND (reference sequence). The CDR3 is made up of 12 amino acids.

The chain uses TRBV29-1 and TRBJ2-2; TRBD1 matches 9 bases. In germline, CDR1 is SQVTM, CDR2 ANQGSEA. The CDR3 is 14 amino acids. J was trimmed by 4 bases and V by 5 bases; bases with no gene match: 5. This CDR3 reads CSVPGQGGTGELFF. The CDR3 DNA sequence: TGCAGCGTTCCGGGACAGGGCGGCACCGGGGAGCTGTTTTTT.

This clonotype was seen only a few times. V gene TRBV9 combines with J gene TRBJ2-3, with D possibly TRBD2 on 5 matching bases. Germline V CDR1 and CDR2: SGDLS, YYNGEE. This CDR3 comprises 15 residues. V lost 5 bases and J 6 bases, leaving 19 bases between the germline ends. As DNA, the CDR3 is TGTGCCAGCAGTCGAGCCTCGGCTAGCCCGGATACGCAGTATTTT. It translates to CASSRASASPDTQYF.

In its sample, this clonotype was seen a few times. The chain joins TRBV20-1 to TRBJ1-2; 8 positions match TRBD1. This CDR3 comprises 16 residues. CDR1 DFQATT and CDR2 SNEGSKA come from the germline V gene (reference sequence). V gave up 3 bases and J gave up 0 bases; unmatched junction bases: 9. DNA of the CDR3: TGCAGTGCTAGGGAAACGGGGACAGGCCCTAACTATGGCTACACCTTC. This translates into CSARETGTGPNYGYTF.

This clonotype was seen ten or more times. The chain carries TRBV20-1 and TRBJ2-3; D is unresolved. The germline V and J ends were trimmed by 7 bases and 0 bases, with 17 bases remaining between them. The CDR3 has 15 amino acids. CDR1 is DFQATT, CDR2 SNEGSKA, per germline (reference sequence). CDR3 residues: CSGWSDISSTDTQYF. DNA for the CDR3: TGCAGTGGGTGGTCTGATATTTCTAGCACAGATACGCAGTATTTT.

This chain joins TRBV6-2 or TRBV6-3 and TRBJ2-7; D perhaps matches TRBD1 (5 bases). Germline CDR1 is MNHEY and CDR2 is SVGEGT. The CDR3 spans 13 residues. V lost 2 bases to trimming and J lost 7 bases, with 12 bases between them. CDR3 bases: TGTGCCAGCAGTTACGCAGGGCCGGTGGAGCAGTACTTC. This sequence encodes CASSYAGPVEQYF.

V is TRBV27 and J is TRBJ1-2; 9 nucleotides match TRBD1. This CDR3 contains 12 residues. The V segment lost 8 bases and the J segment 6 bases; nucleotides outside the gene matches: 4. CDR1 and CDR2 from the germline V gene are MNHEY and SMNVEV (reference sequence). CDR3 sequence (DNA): TGTGCCAGCCCGGGACAGGGTAATGGCTACACCTTC. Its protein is CASPGQGNGYTF.

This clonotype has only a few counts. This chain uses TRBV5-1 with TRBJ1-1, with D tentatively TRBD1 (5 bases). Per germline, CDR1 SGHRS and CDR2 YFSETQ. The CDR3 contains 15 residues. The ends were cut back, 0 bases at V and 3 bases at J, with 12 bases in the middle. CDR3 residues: CASSLAFGGDTEAFF. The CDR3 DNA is TGCGCCAGCAGCTTGGCCTTTGGGGGAGACACTGAAGCTTTCTTT. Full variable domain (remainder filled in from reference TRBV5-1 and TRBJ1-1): KAGVTQTPRYLIKTRGQQVTLSCSPISGHRSVSWYQQTPGQGLQFLFEYFSETQRNKGNFPGRFSGRQFSNSRSEMNVSTLELGDSALYLCASSLAFGGDTEAFFGQGTRLTVV.

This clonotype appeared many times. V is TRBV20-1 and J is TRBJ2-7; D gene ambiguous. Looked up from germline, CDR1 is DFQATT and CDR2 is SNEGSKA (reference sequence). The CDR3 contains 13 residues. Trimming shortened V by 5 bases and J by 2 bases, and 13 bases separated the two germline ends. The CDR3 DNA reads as TGCAGTGCTTCGGGTAGGGCCACCTACGAGCAGTACTTC. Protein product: CSASGRATYEQYF.

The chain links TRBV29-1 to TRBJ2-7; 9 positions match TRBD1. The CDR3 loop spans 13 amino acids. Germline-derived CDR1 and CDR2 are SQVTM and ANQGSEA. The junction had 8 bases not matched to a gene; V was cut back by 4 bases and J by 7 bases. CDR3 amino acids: CSVGQGVPYEQYF. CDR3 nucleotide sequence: TGCAGCGTTGGACAGGGGGTCCCGTATGAGCAGTACTTC.

The CDR3 sequence: CASSYMAGGIPGELFF. As DNA, the CDR3 is TGTGCCAGCAGTTACATGGCGGGGGGAATCCCCGGGGAGCTGTTTTTT. The chain carries TRBV6-2 or TRBV6-3 and TRBJ2-2; 8 positions agree with TRBD2. Germline V gene data show CDR1 as MNHEY and CDR2 as SVGEGT. Unmatched junction bases numbered 8, after V lost 2 bases and J lost 6 bases. CDR3 length: 16 amino acids.

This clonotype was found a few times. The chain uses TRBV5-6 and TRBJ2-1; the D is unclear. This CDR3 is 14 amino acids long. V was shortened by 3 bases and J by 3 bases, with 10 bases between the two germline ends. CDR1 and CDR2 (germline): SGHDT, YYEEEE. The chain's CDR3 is CASSSDGSYNEQFF. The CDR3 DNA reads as TGTGCCAGCAGCTCCGACGGTAGCTACAATGAGCAGTTCTTC.

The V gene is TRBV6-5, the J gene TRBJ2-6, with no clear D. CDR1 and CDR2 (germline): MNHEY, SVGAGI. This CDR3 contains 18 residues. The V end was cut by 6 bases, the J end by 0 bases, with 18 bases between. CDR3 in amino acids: CASSDRFKIHSGANVLTF. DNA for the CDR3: TGTGCCAGCAGCGATCGCTTTAAGATCCACTCTGGGGCCAACGTCCTGACTTTC.

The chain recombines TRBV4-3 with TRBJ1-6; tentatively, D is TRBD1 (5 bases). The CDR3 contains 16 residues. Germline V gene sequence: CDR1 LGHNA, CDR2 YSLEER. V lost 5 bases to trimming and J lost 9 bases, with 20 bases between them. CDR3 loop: CASSLNRNQRGSPLHF. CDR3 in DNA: TGCGCCAGCAGCTTAAACAGGAACCAGAGGGGTTCACCCCTCCACTTT.

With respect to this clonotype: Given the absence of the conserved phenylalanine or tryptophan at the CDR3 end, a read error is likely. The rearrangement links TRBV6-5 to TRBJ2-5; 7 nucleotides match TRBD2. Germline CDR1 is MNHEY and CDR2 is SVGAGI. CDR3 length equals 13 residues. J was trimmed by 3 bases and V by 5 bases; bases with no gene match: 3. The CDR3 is CASSHGGKETQYY. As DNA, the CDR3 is TGTGCCAGCAGTCACGGGGGGAAAGAGACCCAGTACTAC.

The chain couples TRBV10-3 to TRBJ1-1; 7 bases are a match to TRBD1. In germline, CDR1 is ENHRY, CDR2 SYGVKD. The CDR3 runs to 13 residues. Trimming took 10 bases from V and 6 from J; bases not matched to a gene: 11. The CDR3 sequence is CATQGGGGAEAFF. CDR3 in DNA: TGTGCCACTCAAGGGGGCGGGGGCGCTGAAGCTTTCTTT.

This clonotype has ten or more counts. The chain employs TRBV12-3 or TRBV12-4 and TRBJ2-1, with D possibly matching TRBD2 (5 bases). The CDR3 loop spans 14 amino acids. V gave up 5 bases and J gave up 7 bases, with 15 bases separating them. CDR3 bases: TGTGCCAGCAGTACGCAAGGCCCGGGGAATGAGCAGTTCTTC. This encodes CASSTQGPGNEQFF.

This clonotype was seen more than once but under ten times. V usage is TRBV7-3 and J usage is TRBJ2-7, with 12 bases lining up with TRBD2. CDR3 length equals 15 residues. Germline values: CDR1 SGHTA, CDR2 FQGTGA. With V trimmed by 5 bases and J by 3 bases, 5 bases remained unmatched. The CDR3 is CASSPTSGGLYEQYF. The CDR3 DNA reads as TGTGCCAGCAGCCCTACTAGCGGGGGGCTCTACGAGCAGTACTTC.

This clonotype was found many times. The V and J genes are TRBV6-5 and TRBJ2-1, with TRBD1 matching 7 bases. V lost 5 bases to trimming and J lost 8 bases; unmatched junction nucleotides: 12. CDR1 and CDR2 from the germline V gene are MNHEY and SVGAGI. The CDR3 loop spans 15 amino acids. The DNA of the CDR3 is TGTGCCAGCAGTCCACTTCGGACAGGTTCGGATGAGCAGTTCTTC. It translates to CASSPLRTGSDEQFF.

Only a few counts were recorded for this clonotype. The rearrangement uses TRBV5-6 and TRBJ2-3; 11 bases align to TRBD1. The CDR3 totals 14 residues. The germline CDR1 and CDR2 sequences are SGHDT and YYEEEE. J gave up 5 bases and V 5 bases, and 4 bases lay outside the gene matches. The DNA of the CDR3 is TGTGCCAGCAGACCGGGACAGGGGGGAGATACGCAGTATTTT. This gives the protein CASRPGQGGDTQYF.

The CDR3 bases are TGTGCCAGCAGCTTAGCCAGCCTGGGGACTGAAGCTTTCTTT. This encodes CASSLASLGTEAFF. The chain uses TRBV7-6 and TRBJ1-1, with no clear D. CDR3 length: 14 amino acids. Trimming pared 0 bases from V and 5 bases from J, leaving 10 bases between. The germline CDR1 and CDR2 sequences are SGHVS and FNYEAQ.